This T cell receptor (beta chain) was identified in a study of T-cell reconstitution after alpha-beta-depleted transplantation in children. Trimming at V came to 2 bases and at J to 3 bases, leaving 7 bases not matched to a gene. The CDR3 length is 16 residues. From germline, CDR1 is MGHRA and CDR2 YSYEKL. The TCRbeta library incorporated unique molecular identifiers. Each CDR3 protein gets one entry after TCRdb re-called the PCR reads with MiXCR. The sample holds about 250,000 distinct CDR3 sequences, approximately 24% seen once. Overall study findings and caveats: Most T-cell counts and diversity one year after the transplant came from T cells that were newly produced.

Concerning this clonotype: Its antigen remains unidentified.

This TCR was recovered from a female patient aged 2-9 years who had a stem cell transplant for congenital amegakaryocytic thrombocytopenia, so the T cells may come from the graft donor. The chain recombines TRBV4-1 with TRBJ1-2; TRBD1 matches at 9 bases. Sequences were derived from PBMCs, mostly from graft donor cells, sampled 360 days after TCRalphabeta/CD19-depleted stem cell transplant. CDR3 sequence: CASSQTFRTGDYGYTF. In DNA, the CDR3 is TGCGCCAGCAGCCAAACCTTTAGGACAGGGGACTATGGCTACACCTTC.